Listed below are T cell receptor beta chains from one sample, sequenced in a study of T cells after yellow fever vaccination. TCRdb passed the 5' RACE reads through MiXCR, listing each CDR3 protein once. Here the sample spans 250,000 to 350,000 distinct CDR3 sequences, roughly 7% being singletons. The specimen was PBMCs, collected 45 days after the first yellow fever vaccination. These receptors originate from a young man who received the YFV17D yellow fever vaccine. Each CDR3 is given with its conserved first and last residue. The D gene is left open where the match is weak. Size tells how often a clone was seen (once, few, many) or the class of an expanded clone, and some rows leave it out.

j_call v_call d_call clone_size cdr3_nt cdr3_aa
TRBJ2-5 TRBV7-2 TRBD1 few TGTGCCAGCAGCCTAGACAGGGGGCGGGGGGAGACCCAGTACTTC CASSLDRGRGETQYF
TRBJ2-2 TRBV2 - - TGTGCCAGCTCAACCCTAACGGACAGACCGAACACCGGGGAGCTGTTTTTT CASSTLTDRPNTGELFF
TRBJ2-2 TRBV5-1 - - TGCGCCAGCAGCGTCTTAGTGGGCGGAAACACCGGGGAGCTGTTTTTT CASSVLVGGNTGELFF
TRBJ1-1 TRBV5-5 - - TGTGCCAGCAGCTTGGACATCGTGGCTTTCTTT CASSLDIVAFF
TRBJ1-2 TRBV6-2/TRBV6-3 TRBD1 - TGTGCCAGCAGTGAGGACAGGGGCTATGGCTACACCTTC CASSEDRGYGYTF
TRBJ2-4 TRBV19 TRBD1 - TGTGCCAGTACCAGGGGGACAGAAAACATTCAGTACTTC CASTRGTENIQYF
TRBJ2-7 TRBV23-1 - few TGCGCCAGCAGTCAAAACGAGTTCGAGGGGTACCTAACCTACGAGCAGTACTTC CASSQNEFEGYLTYEQYF
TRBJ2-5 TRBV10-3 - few TGTGCCATCAGTGAGTCGGGCGGGGCGGAGACCCAGTACTTC CAISESGGAETQYF
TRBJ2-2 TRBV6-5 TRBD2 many TGTGCCAGCAGTTACTTCGGACCAGCGGGGGGGACCGGGGAGCTGTTTTTT CASSYFGPAGGTGELFF
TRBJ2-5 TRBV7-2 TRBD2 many TGTGCCAGCAGATCTATACTAGCGGGGGGCCCAGAGACCCAGTACTTC CASRSILAGGPETQYF